The 19 T cell receptor beta chains listed next were all sequenced from one sample in a study of blood T cell repertoires in COVID-19. Assay: immunoSEQ multiplex PCR; the TCRdb copy retains only in-frame clones and omits some. The table lists approximately 190,000 clones, 82% of them singletons. Sequenced sample: peripheral blood. These TCRs come from an older woman with COVID-19, enrolled during active disease.

This clone was found once. The chain has TRBV19 and TRBJ1-6; D uncertain. The CDR3 has 15 residues. Deletions cut 7 bases from V and 0 bases from J, with 10 bases between. Germline assignment: CDR1 LNHDA and CDR2 SQIVND (reference sequence). CDR3 loop: CASTRRSSYNSPLHF. DNA for the CDR3: TGTGCCAGTACGCGACGGAGCTCCTATAATTCACCCCTCCACTTT. The complete variable domain, with remaining parts taken from reference TRBV19 and TRBJ1-6, reads DGGITQSPKYLFRKEGQNVTLSCEQNLNHDAMYWYRQDPGQGLRLIYYSQIVNDFQKGDIAEGYSVSREKKESFPLTVTSAQKNPTAFYLCASTRRSSYNSPLHFGNGTRLTVT.

J is TRBJ2-3 and V is TRBV6-2 or TRBV6-3; 8 bases map to TRBD1. CDR3 length equals 16 residues. Unmatched junction bases numbered 7, after V lost 5 bases and J lost 0 bases. Germline V CDR1 and CDR2: MNHEY, SVGEGT. The CDR3 DNA is TGTGCCAGCAGTCCCAGGGGGCAGGGTAGCACAGATACGCAGTATTTT. This codes for CASSPRGQGSTDTQYF.

The gene calls are TRBV12-5 and TRBJ2-1; TRBD1 aligns across 8 bases. This CDR3 has 13 residues. V gave up 6 bases and J gave up 6 bases; unmatched junction bases: 4. In germline, CDR1 is LGHNT, CDR2 FRNRAP. CDR3 coding DNA: TGTGCTAGTGGGGGGACAGGCCTCAATGAGCAGTTCTTC. It translates to CASGGTGLNEQFF.

The CDR3, as DNA: TGTGCCAGCAGTAACGTCCACCTCACGGATGGCTACACCTTC. Protein sequence: CASSNVHLTDGYTF. The chain joins TRBV28 to TRBJ1-2; no reliable D call. The germline V gene has CDR1 MDHEN and CDR2 SYDVKM. V lost 5 bases and J 6 bases, leaving 16 bases between the germline ends. CDR3 length equals 14 residues.

V gene TRBV7-3 combines with J gene TRBJ2-6; 12 positions match TRBD1. J lost 1 base, V lost 5 bases, and 6 bases had no gene match. Germline lookup yields CDR1 SGHTA and CDR2 FQGTGA. This CDR3 is 18 amino acids long. As DNA, the CDR3 is TGTGCCAGCAGCGTGGGGACAGGGGGCGGTTCTGGGGCCAACGTCCTGACTTTC. Amino acid sequence: CASSVGTGGGSGANVLTF. The full variable domain, completed using reference TRBV7-3 and TRBJ2-6, is GAGVSQTPSNKVTEKGKYVELRCDPISGHTALYWYRQSLGQGPEFLIYFQGTGAADDSGLPNDRFFAVRPEGSVSTLKIQRTERGDSAVYLCASSVGTGGGSGANVLTFGAGSRLTVL.

The chain employs TRBV6-6 and TRBJ2-3; D unresolved. This CDR3 is built from 13 residues. Germline loops: CDR1 MNHNY, CDR2 SVGAGI (reference sequence). Trimming removed 2 bases at V and 3 bases at J, with 6 bases between. As DNA, the CDR3 is TGTGCCAGCAGTTACCTCGAGACAGATACGCAGTATTTT. This sequence encodes CASSYLETDTQYF.

The gene calls are TRBV7-9 and TRBJ2-3; the D gene is possibly TRBD1 (5 bases). The germline V gene encodes CDR1 SEHNR and CDR2 FQNEAQ (reference sequence). The CDR3 runs to 15 residues. V shed 1 base and J shed 3 bases, with 11 bases lying between them. The CDR3 DNA follows: TGTGCCAGCAGCTTAGTGGCAGGGATAACAGATACGCAGTATTTT. Translation gives CASSLVAGITDTQYF.

The J gene is TRBJ2-7, the V gene TRBV4-1; 11 positions match TRBD2. CDR3 length: 15 residues. Germline V gene lookup returns CDR1 MGHRA and CDR2 YSYEKL. V lost 4 bases and J lost 2; bases outside the gene matches: 4. CDR3 in DNA: TGCGCCAGCAGCCCTCGACTAGCGGGGACCTACGAGCAGTACTTC. Residues: CASSPRLAGTYEQYF.

This clone occurred once. J is TRBJ2-6 and V is TRBV19; TRBD1 aligns across 7 bases. The CDR3 loop spans 15 amino acids. The germline V gene encodes CDR1 LNHDA and CDR2 SQIVND (reference sequence). After removal of 8 bases from V and 0 bases from J, the junction contained 4 bases not matched to a gene. The CDR3 region has the DNA TGTGCCAGTTCTTACAGGGGCTCTGGGGCCAACGTCCTGACTTTC. Translated, it gives CASSYRGSGANVLTF.

The rearrangement uses TRBV2 and TRBJ1-5, with a possible D match to TRBD1 (5 bases). The length of the CDR3 is 15 residues. Germline V gene lookup returns CDR1 SNHLY and CDR2 FYNNEI. Deletions cut 6 bases from V and 5 bases from J, with 17 bases between. The CDR3 sequence: CASRDRTGGHQPQHF. The DNA of the CDR3 is TGTGCCAGCAGGGATCGGACGGGGGGACATCAGCCCCAGCATTTT.

The chain combines TRBV6-4 with TRBJ2-7, with D possibly matching TRBD1 (6 bases). The CDR3 is made up of 16 amino acids. CDR1 is MRHNA and CDR2 is SNTAGT in the germline V gene. V lost 4 bases, J lost 2 bases, and 18 bases lay in between. CDR3 bases: TGTGCCAGCAGTGTTAAACGGGACATTCAGACCTACGAGCAGTACGTC. This encodes CASSVKRDIQTYEQYV.

The chain links TRBV28 to TRBJ1-6; 7 nucleotides line up with TRBD1. This CDR3 is 16 amino acids long. Germline assignment: CDR1 MDHEN and CDR2 SYDVKM. With 4 bases clipped from V and 5 bases from J, the junction kept 8 bases outside the gene matches. The CDR3 region has the DNA TGTGCCAGCAGTTCGGCCGCGACAGGGAATAATTCACCCCTCCACTTT. Its translation is CASSSAATGNNSPLHF.

The chain employs TRBV9 and TRBJ2-1, with 15 nucleotides matching TRBD2. Germline trimming cut 3 bases from V and 9 bases from J; bases unmatched to any gene: 7. Germline V gives CDR1 SGDLS, CDR2 YYNGEE. CDR3 length: 16 residues. CDR3 DNA: TGTGCCAGCAGCGAACAGGGACTAGCGGGAGGAGGTGAGCAGTTCTTC. Its protein is CASSEQGLAGGGEQFF.

This clone showed up just a few times. This rearrangement joins TRBV27 to TRBJ2-7; a possible D gene is TRBD2 (6 bases). This CDR3 contains 16 residues. The V end lost 3 bases, the J end lost 3 bases, and 18 bases lay between the germline ends. Germline V CDR1 and CDR2: MNHEY, SMNVEV (reference sequence). CDR3 sequence: CASSLAGGRRGYEQYF. DNA for the CDR3: TGTGCCAGCAGTTTGGCCGGCGGCCGGAGGGGCTACGAGCAGTACTTC.

This chain links TRBV5-4 with TRBJ2-7; TRBD2 matches at 9 bases. V lost 0 bases, J lost 6 bases, and 7 bases stayed unmatched. The CDR3 extends over 15 amino acids. Germline CDR1 and CDR2: SGHNT and YYREEE (reference sequence). CDR3 in amino acids: CASSLGGGRAREQYF. The CDR3 DNA sequence: TGTGCCAGCAGCTTGGGGGGCGGGAGGGCCCGCGAGCAGTACTTC.

V and J are TRBV7-6 and TRBJ1-1; possible D gene TRBD1, 6 bases. Trimming cost V 5 bases and J 1 base, with 23 bases left between them. CDR1 SGHVS and CDR2 FNYEAQ come from the germline V gene. The CDR3 consists of 18 residues. The CDR3 DNA sequence: TGTGCCAGCAGCCATAGTCCCGGGACATCGAGGAGGAACACTGAAGCTTTCTTT. Protein: CASSHSPGTSRRNTEAFF. Together with reference TRBV7-6 and TRBJ1-1, the CDR3 gives the full variable domain: GAGVSQSPRYKVTKRGQDVALRCDPISGHVSLYWYRQALGQGPEFLTYFNYEAQQDKSGLPNDRFSAERPEGSISTLTIQRTEQRDSAMYRCASSHSPGTSRRNTEAFFGQGTRLTVV.

V gene TRBV28 combines with J gene TRBJ2-7; 9 nucleotides agree with TRBD2. This CDR3 contains 15 residues. The V gene end was trimmed by 5 bases and the J gene end by 0 bases; junction bases not matched to a gene: 5. Germline CDR1 MDHEN, CDR2 SYDVKM. The CDR3 coding sequence is TGTGCCAGCAGTACACTAGCGGGTATCTCCTACGAGCAGTACTTC. Amino acid sequence: CASSTLAGISYEQYF.

The chain joins TRBV6-2 or TRBV6-3 to TRBJ1-2; D is ambiguous. The CDR3 is 12 residues long. V shed 4 bases and J shed 2 bases, with 5 bases lying between them. The germline V gene encodes CDR1 MNHEY and CDR2 SVGEGT. CDR3 in amino acids: CASSWRNYGYTF. DNA for the CDR3: TGTGCCAGCAGTTGGAGAAACTATGGCTACACCTTC.

V and J are TRBV19 and TRBJ1-1; 11 bases are shared with TRBD1. The CDR3 extends over 16 amino acids. Germline values: CDR1 LNHDA, CDR2 SQIVND (reference sequence). J lost 4 bases, V lost 5 bases, and 9 bases had no gene match. The CDR3 spells CASSPSPGTGGTEAFF. The CDR3 nucleotides are TGTGCCAGTAGTCCTTCCCCCGGGACAGGGGGCACTGAAGCTTTCTTT.